A single TCR beta chain is shown here with its context. The target antigen is unknown. These data belong to a study of OX40 agonist ivuxolimab in advanced cancers. Study information: Past anti-PD-1, anti-PD-L1 or anti-CTLA-4 therapy was accepted, and 40% had received some. Study outcomes and limitations: In the 0.1 to 3.0 mg/kg range, CD4+ and CD8+ blood T cells had expanded clonally by week 6. Near-lowest levels of clonal expansion characterized partial responders at 0.1-3.0 mg/kg. CD8+ T cells averaged more expanded clones than CD4+.

CDR3 length equals 13 residues. V lost 5 bases to trimming and J lost 6 bases, with 13 bases between them. Germline CDR1 and CDR2: SEHNR and FQNEAQ (reference sequence). TCRdb keeps only in-frame clones here, not all; method: immunoSEQ multiplex PCR. This sample has about 12,000 clones; under 90% occur once, and the top ten carry about a tenth. The TCR comes from an adult with an advanced solid tumor such as melanoma, head and neck, liver or kidney cancer. The chain is built from TRBV7-9 and TRBJ1-2, with D perhaps TRBD1 (6 bases). The source was CD4+ or CD8+ T cells sorted from blood, collected in a trial of the OX40 agonist ivuxolimab. In DNA, the CDR3 is TGTGCCAGCAGCCAGGACAGCGGGAATGGCTACACCTTC. Protein: CASSQDSGNGYTF.